This T cell receptor (beta chain) comes out of a study of blood T cell repertoires in COVID-19. Turning to the study itself: Material from acute and convalescent COVID-19 was sourced from the United States, Italy and Spain. Sources were T cells, B-cell-depleted T cells, or PBMCs; the material itself was cDNA or gDNA.

The CDR3 runs 16 residues. Germline V gene data show CDR1 as SGDLS and CDR2 as YYNGEE. V lost 4 bases to trimming and J lost 4 bases; unmatched junction nucleotides: 7. In the original processing: Nucleated cell counts were estimated from reference gene primer amplification. The protocol was immunoSEQ multiplex PCR, while the TCRdb copy is restricted to in-frame clones and leaves out a portion. The DNA was the basis for D and trimming; V, J and clone size are from that table. The sample consists of about 130,000 clones, 65% to 90% of them appearing once. The chain recombines TRBV9 with TRBJ2-1; 11 bases agree with TRBD2. Material for sequencing was peripheral blood. This sequence originates from an elderly man with active or convalescent COVID-19. The CDR3, as DNA: TGTGCCAGCAGCCCAACCGGGACTAGCGGTTACAATGAGCAGTTCTTC. Amino acid sequence: CASSPTGTSGYNEQFF.